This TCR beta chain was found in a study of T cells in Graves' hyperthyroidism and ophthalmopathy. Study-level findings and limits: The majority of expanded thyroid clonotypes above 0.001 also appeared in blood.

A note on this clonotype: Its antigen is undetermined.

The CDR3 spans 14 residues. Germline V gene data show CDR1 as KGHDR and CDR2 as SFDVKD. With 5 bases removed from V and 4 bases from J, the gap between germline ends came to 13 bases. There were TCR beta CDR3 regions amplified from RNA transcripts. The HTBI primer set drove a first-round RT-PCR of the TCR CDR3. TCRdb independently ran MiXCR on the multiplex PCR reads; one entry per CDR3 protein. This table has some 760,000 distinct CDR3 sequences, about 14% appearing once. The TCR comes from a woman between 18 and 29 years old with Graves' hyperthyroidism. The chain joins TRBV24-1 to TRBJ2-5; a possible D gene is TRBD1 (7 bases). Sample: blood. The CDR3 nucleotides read TGTGCCACCAGTGGACCAGGGGGGTTAGAGACCCAGTACTTC. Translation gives CATSGPGGLETQYF.